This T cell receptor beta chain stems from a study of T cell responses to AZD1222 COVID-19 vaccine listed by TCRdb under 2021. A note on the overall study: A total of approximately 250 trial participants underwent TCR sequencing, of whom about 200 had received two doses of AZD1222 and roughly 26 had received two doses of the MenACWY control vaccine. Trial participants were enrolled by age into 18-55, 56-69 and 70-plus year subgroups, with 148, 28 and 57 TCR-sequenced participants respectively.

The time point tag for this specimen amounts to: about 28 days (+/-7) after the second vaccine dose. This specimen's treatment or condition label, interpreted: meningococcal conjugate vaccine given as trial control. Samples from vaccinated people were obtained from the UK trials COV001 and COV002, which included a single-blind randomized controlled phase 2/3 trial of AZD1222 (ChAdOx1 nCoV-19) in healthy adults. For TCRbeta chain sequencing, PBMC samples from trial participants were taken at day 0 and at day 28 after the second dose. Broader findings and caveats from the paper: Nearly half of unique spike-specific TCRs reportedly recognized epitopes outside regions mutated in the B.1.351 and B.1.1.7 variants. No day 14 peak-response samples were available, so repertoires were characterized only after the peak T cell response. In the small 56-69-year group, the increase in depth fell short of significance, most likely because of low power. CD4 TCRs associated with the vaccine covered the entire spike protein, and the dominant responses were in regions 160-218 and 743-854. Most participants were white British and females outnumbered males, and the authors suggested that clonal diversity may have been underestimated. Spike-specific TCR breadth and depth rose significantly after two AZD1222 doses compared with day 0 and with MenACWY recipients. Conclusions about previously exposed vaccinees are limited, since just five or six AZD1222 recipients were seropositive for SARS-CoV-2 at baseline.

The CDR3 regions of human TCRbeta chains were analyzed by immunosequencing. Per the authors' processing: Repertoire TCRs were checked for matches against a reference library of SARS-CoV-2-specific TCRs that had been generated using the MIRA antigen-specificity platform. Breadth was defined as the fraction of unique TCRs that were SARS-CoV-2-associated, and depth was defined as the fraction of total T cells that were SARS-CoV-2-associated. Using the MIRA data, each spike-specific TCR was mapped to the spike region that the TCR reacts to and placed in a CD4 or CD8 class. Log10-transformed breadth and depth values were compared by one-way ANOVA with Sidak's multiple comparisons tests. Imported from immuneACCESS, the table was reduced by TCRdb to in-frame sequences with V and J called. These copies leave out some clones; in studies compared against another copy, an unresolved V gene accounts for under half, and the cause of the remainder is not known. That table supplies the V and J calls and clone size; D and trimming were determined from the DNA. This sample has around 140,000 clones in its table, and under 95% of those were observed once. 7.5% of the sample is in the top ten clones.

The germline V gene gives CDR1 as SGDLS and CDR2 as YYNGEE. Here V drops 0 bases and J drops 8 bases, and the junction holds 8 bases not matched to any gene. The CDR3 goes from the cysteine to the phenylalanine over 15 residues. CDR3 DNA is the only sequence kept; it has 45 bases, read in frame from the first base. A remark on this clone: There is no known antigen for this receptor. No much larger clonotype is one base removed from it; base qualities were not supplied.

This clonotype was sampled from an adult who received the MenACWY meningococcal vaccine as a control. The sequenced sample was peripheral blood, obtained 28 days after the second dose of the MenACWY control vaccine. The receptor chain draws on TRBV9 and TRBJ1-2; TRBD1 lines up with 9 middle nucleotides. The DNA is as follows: TGTGCCAGCAGCGTAGAACAGGGGGCGATAGGGGGCTACACCTTC. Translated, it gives CASSVEQGAIGGYTF.